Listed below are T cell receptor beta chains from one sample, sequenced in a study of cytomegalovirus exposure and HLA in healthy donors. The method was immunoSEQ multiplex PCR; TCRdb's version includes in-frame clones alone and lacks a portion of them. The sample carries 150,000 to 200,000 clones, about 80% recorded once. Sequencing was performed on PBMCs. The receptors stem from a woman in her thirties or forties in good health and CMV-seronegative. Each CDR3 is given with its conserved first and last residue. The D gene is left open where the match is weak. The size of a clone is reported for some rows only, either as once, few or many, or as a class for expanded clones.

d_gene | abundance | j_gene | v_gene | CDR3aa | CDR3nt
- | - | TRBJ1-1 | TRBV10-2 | CASSDTTGEAFF | TGCGCCAGCAGTGACACTACAGGAGAAGCTTTCTTT
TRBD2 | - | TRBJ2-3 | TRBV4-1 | CASSSPGLSKSPADTQYF | TGCGCCAGCAGCTCCCCGGGACTATCCAAATCCCCGGCAGATACGCAGTATTTT
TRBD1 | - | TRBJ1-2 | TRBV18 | CASEPGQGSLGYTF | TGTGCCAGCGAACCGGGACAGGGTAGTCTTGGCTACACCTTC
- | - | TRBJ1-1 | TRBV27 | CASSMTASDTEAFF | TGTGCCAGCAGTATGACAGCATCGGACACTGAAGCTTTCTTT
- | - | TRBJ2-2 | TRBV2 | CASILGTGGLFF | TGTGCCAGCATTCTAGGGACCGGGGGGCTGTTTTTT
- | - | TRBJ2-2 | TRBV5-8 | CASSLDGTGELFF | TGTGCCAGCAGCTTGGACGGGACCGGGGAGCTGTTTTTT
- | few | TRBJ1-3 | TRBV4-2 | CASSPRVGNTIYF | TGTGCCAGCAGCCCCCGGGTGGGAAACACCATATATTTT
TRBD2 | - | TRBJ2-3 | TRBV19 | CASSIGGGPILGYTQYF | TGTGCCAGTAGTATCGGGGGGGGACCTATACTCGGGTATACGCAGTATTTT
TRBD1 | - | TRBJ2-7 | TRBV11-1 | CASSLDAGGKDEQYF | TGTGCCAGCAGCTTAGACGCAGGGGGTAAGGACGAGCAGTACTTC
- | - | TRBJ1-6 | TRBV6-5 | CASSYRAGLNSPLHF | TGTGCCAGCAGTTATCGTGCAGGGTTGAATTCACCCCTCCACTTT
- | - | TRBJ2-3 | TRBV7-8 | CASSPRDAGDTQYF | TGTGCCAGCAGCCCCCGGGACGCGGGGGATACGCAGTATTTT
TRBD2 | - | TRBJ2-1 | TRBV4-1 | CASSQTRASGVYEQFF | TGCGCCAGCAGCCAAACCCGGGCTAGCGGGGTCTATGAGCAGTTCTTC
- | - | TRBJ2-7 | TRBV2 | CASIQGSEQYF | TGTGCCAGCATCCAGGGGTCCGAGCAGTACTTC
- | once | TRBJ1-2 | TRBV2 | CASSIDSNYGYTF | TGTGCCAGCAGCATTGACAGTAACTATGGCTACACCTTC
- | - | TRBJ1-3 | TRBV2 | CARDSRASGNTIYF | TGTGCCCGAGACTCGAGGGCCTCTGGAAACACCATATATTTT
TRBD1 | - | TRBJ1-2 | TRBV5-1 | CASSLQETGGYGYTF | TGCGCCAGCAGCCTCCAAGAGACAGGGGGCTATGGCTACACCTTC
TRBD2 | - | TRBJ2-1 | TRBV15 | CATSRGGSGQPGSYNEQFF | TGTGCCACCAGCAGAGGGGGTAGCGGGCAACCAGGGTCCTACAATGAGCAGTTCTTC
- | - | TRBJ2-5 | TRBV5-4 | CASSLAGGPGQAQYF | TGTGCCAGCAGCTTGGCCGGGGGGCCGGGTCAGGCCCAGTACTTC
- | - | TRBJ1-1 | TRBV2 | CASSEALQQGGTEAFF | TGTGCCAGCAGTGAAGCGCTTCAACAGGGCGGCACTGAAGCTTTCTTT
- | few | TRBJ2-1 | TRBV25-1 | CASSELWHNEQFF | TGTGCCAGCAGTGAATTGTGGCACAATGAGCAGTTCTTC
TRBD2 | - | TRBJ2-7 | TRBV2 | CASKRGGYEQYF | TGTGCCAGCAAGAGGGGAGGGTACGAGCAGTACTTC
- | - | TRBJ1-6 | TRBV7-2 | CASSLTSNDNSPLHF | TGTGCCAGCAGCTTAACCAGTAATGATAATTCACCCCTCCACTTT
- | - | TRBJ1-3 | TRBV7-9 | CASSHWRDAGNTIYF | TGTGCCAGCAGCCACTGGAGGGATGCTGGAAACACCATATATTTT
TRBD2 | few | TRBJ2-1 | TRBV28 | CASSPGLAGSYNEQFF | TGTGCCAGCAGCCCGGGACTAGCGGGCTCCTACAATGAGCAGTTCTTC
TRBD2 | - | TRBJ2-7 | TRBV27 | CASRSSSGGSLREQYF | TGTGCCAGCAGATCATCGAGCGGGGGTTCACTCCGAGAGCAGTACTTC
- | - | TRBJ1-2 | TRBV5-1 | CASRREGNSKDGYTF | TGCGCCAGCAGGAGAGAGGGCAATAGTAAGGATGGCTACACCTTC
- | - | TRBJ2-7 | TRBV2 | CASSTGSYEQYF | TGTGCCAGCAGTACAGGGTCCTACGAGCAGTACTTC
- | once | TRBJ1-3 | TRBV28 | CASSPTISGNTIYF | TGTGCCAGCAGCCCAACTATCTCTGGAAACACCATATATTTT
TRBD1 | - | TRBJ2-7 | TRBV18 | CASSPDLDRDYEQYF | TGTGCCAGCTCACCCGATCTAGACAGGGACTACGAGCAGTACTTC
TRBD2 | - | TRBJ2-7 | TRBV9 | CASSVGTSGRNEQYF | TGTGCCAGCAGCGTAGGAACTAGCGGGAGGAACGAGCAGTACTTC
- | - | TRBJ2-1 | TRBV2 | CASSDGVQGNEQFF | TGTGCCAGCAGTGACGGGGTACAAGGGAATGAGCAGTTCTTC
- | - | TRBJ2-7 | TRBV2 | CASKGTPSSYEQYF | TGTGCCAGCAAGGGGACTCCAAGCTCCTACGAGCAGTACTTC
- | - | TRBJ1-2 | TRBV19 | CASARGANYGYTF | TGTGCCAGCGCCCGGGGGGCGAACTATGGCTACACCTTC
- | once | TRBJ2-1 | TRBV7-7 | CASSLSDSNNEQFF | TGTGCCAGCAGCTTATCCGACAGCAACAATGAGCAGTTCTTC
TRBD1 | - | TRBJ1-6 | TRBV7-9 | CASSLLRPGQGNSPLHF | TGTGCCAGCAGCTTACTCAGACCGGGACAGGGAAATTCACCCCTCCACTTT
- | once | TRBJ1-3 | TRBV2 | CASYGEGANTIYF | TGTGCCAGTTACGGGGAGGGTGCAAACACCATATATTTT
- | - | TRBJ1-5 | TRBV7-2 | CASSLRVDQPQHF | TGTGCCAGCAGCTTACGGGTTGATCAGCCCCAGCATTTT
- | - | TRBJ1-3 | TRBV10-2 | CASSESQGKEGNTIYF | TGCGCCAGCAGTGAGTCGCAGGGAAAAGAAGGAAACACCATATATTTT
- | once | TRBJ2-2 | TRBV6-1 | CASTPRYVTGELFF | TGTGCCAGCACCCCACGGTATGTCACCGGGGAGCTGTTTTTT
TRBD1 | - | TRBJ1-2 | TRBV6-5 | CASRQGYGYTF | TGTGCCAGCAGACAGGGGTATGGCTACACCTTC
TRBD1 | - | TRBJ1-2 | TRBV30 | CAWNRGTTNYGYTF | TGTGCCTGGAACAGGGGCACGACTAACTATGGCTACACCTTC
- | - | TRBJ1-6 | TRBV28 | CASSSPYSPLHF | TGTGCCAGCAGTTCCCCTTATTCACCCCTCCACTTT
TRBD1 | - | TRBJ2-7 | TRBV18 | CASSPSGTGFTEQYF | TGTGCCAGCTCACCATCCGGGACAGGGTTCACCGAGCAGTACTTC
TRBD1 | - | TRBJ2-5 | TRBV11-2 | CASSFRDRGLPREETQYF | TGTGCCAGCAGCTTCCGGGACAGGGGGCTTCCTCGTGAAGAGACCCAGTACTTC
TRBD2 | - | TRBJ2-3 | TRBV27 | CASSLGGGEDTQYF | TGTGCCAGCAGTTTAGGGGGGGGTGAAGATACGCAGTATTTT
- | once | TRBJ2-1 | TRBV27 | CASSYGTPRGEQFF | TGTGCCAGCAGCTACGGGACTCCCCGAGGTGAGCAGTTCTTC
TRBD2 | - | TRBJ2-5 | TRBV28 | CATFPSGKETQYF | TGTGCCACCTTCCCTAGCGGGAAAGAGACCCAGTACTTC
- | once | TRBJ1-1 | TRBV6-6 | CASIGVLENTEAFF | TGTGCCAGCATCGGGGTGTTAGAGAACACTGAAGCTTTCTTT
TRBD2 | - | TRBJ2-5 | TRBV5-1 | CASSLEALAGGETQYF | TGCGCCAGCAGCTTGGAAGCCCTAGCGGGAGGGGAGACCCAGTACTTC
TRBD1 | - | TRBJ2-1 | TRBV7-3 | CASSLTGQSGNEQFF | TGTGCCAGCAGCTTAACGGGACAGAGTGGAAACGAGCAGTTCTTC
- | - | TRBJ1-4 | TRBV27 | CASSRPGQIEKLFF | TGTGCCAGCAGTCGCCCGGGACAAATCGAAAAACTGTTTTTT
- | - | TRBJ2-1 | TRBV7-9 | CASSLAERGGEQFF | TGTGCCAGCAGCTTAGCGGAAAGGGGCGGTGAGCAGTTCTTC
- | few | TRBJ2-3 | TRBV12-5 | CASGPQGFTDTQYF | TGTGCTAGTGGACCGCAGGGGTTCACAGATACGCAGTATTTT
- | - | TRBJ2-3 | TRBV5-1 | CASSLDSTDTQYF | TGCGCCAGCAGCTTGGACTCCACAGATACGCAGTATTTT
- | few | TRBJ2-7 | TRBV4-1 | CASSQFYQDSYEQYF | TGCGCCAGCAGCCAATTTTACCAGGACTCCTACGAGCAGTACTTC
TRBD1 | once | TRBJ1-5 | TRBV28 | CASSLNLGQGVKPQHF | TGTGCCAGCAGTCTCAATCTCGGACAGGGAGTAAAGCCCCAGCATTTT
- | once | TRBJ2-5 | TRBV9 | CASSVGTAQETQYF | TGTGCCAGCAGCGTAGGGACAGCCCAAGAGACCCAGTACTTC
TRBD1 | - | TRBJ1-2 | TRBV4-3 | CASSQDNQGQGYGYTF | TGCGCCAGCAGCCAAGATAATCAAGGACAGGGATATGGCTACACCTTC
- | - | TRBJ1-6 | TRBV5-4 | CASSIDKGNSPLHF | TGTGCCAGCAGCATAGACAAGGGGAATTCACCCCTCCACTTT
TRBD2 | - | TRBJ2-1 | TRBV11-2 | CASSLPGLAGYNEQFF | TGTGCCAGCAGCTTACCGGGACTAGCGGGGTACAATGAGCAGTTCTTC